This T cell receptor beta chain appears in the sequencing data of a study of regulatory T cells in long-lasting Graves disease. In its sample, this clonotype was seen many times. Its antigen is not known. Arm-PCR of CDR3 regions with iRepertoire HTBI primers generated TCR beta libraries. TCRdb reprocessed the multiplex PCR reads via MiXCR and lists one record per CDR3 protein. The sample contains approximately 390,000 distinct CDR3 sequences, around 15% of which appear only once. The study's findings and limits: Whereas 966 public clonotypes were shared by new patients, persistent patients shared more, at some 3,000. When disease was persistent, TRBV28, TRBJ1-2 and TRBJ2-5 were the favored segments.

The CDR3 runs 14 residues. V lost 5 bases to trimming and J lost 0 bases, with 11 bases between them. Germline CDR1 and CDR2: SEHNR and FQNEAQ (reference sequence). The time point is: newly diagnosed GD, antithyroid drugs for less than 3 months. PBMC-extracted RNA yielded the TCR library. The source of the patients was an endocrinology department in Xi'an, China. This sample also appeared in a second study, on T cells in Graves' hyperthyroidism and ophthalmopathy.

The receptor comes from a woman under 30 with Graves disease. Sequences were derived from peripheral blood mononuclear cells (PBMCs), sampled at new diagnosis, from a patient treated with antithyroid drugs. The chain couples TRBV7-9 to TRBJ2-7; D tentatively fits TRBD1 or TRBD2 (5 bases each). The DNA for the CDR3 is TGTGCCAGCAGCGCGATGGGGGTCTCCTACGAGCAGTACTTC. It translates to CASSAMGVSYEQYF.